This T cell receptor (beta chain) was retrieved from a study of shared clonotypes between healthy human individuals. Deep-level assay runs were performed. Profiled with immunoSEQ multiplex PCR; TCRdb holds only in-frame clones, not every one. The profile shows over a million clones, more than 75% of them singletons. Study outcomes and limitations: Limitation of the genetic and exposure-history diversity represented came from the few donors. Apart from blood, nothing was sampled; tissue repertoires likely differ.

This clone was counted only a few times. Its cognate antigen is unknown. Both subsets, CD45RA+ naive and CD45RA-negative memory, were split from the CD4+ cells. The CDR3 is 13 residues long. Germline CDR1 and CDR2: MNHNY and SVGAGI (reference sequence). V lost 6 bases to trimming and J lost 4 bases, with 10 bases between them. The rearrangement uses TRBV6-6 and TRBJ1-5, with D unclear. The sequence was collected from a man between 18 and 29 years old in good health. Some clones in this sample may be carry-over from other donors' samples. The specimen sequenced was memory CD4+ T cells from PBMCs. The subset: CD45RA-negative fraction. CDR3 in DNA: TGTGCCAGCAGGGAGACAAGGAATCAGCCCCAGCATTTT. This codes for CASRETRNQPQHF.